A selection of T cell receptor beta chains follows, all from one sample in a study of shared clonotypes between healthy human individuals. Sequencing used immunoSEQ multiplex PCR; TCRdb keeps in-frame clones, though not all of them. Of over a million clones listed, over 95% were seen once; the top ten hold roughly 1.2%. Source material: naive CD4+ T cells sorted from blood. The receptors were sampled from a man aged 25-45 years in good health. Each CDR3 is given with its conserved first and last residue. A D gene is named only where the DNA matches it firmly. Expanded clones are given a class, and other clones once, few, many or no size at all.

J gene: TRBJ1-1; V gene: TRBV5-5; clone size: -; CDR3 length: 16; D gene: TRBD1; CDR3 DNA: TGTGCCAGCAGCTTGGTCGGGACAGGGGTGGACACTGAAGCTTTCTTT; CDR3 protein: CASSLVGTGVDTEAFF
J gene: TRBJ2-6; V gene: TRBV9; clone size: -; CDR3 length: 16; D gene: -; CDR3 DNA: TGTGCCAGCAGCCTCCGGACAGACTCTGGGGCCAACGTCCTGACTTTC; CDR3 protein: CASSLRTDSGANVLTF
J gene: TRBJ1-1; V gene: TRBV14; clone size: -; CDR3 length: 12; D gene: -; CDR3 DNA: TGTGCCAGCAGCCAAGTTGTCACTGAAGCTTTCTTT; CDR3 protein: CASSQVVTEAFF
J gene: TRBJ2-4; V gene: TRBV18; clone size: -; CDR3 length: 15; D gene: -; CDR3 DNA: TGTGCCAGCTCACCTGAGGGGCTGTCCAAAAACATTCAGTACTTC; CDR3 protein: CASSPEGLSKNIQYF
J gene: TRBJ1-2; V gene: TRBV5-8; clone size: -; CDR3 length: 14; D gene: TRBD1; CDR3 DNA: TGTGCCAGCAGTTCCGGGAGACAGGGGGAAGGCTACACCTTC; CDR3 protein: CASSSGRQGEGYTF
J gene: TRBJ2-2; V gene: TRBV7-9; clone size: once; CDR3 length: 16; D gene: -; CDR3 DNA: TGTGCCAGCAGCCTGGGGAGCCTAGCGTCGGCCGGGGAGCTGTTTTTT; CDR3 protein: CASSLGSLASAGELFF
J gene: TRBJ2-5; V gene: TRBV2; clone size: -; CDR3 length: 14; D gene: -; CDR3 DNA: TGTGCCAGCAGTAAGAGAGAACCACAAGAGACCCAGTACTTC; CDR3 protein: CASSKREPQETQYF
J gene: TRBJ1-1; V gene: TRBV2; clone size: -; CDR3 length: 13; D gene: -; CDR3 DNA: TGTGCCAGCAGTGTGGCGGGTCTCACTGAAGCTTTCTTT; CDR3 protein: CASSVAGLTEAFF
J gene: TRBJ2-7; V gene: TRBV9; clone size: -; CDR3 length: 15; D gene: TRBD2; CDR3 DNA: TGTGCCAGCAGCGTAGGGAGCGGGAGCTCCTACGAGCAGTACTTC; CDR3 protein: CASSVGSGSSYEQYF
J gene: TRBJ2-1; V gene: TRBV5-1; clone size: -; CDR3 length: 13; D gene: TRBD2; CDR3 DNA: TGCGCCAGCAGCTTTAGCGGGGACAATGAGCAGTTCTTC; CDR3 protein: CASSFSGDNEQFF
J gene: TRBJ2-7; V gene: TRBV28; clone size: -; CDR3 length: 17; D gene: -; CDR3 DNA: TGTGCCAGCAGCAAAGGCTCTTCGGGACGGAGTACCTACGAGCAGTACTTC; CDR3 protein: CASSKGSSGRSTYEQYF
J gene: TRBJ1-2; V gene: TRBV27; clone size: -; CDR3 length: 15; D gene: TRBD1; CDR3 DNA: TGTGCCAGCAGTTTTGCAGGGGGCATGGGCTATGGCTACACCTTC; CDR3 protein: CASSFAGGMGYGYTF
J gene: TRBJ2-1; V gene: TRBV10-3; clone size: few; CDR3 length: 14; D gene: -; CDR3 DNA: TGTGCCATCAGTGTTTCTGGGGGCTACAATGAGCAGTTCTTC; CDR3 protein: CAISVSGGYNEQFF
J gene: TRBJ2-5; V gene: TRBV5-1; clone size: -; CDR3 length: 12; D gene: -; CDR3 DNA: TGCGCCAGCAGTCGGGACAAAGAGACCCAGTACTTC; CDR3 protein: CASSRDKETQYF
J gene: TRBJ2-3; V gene: TRBV5-6; clone size: -; CDR3 length: 16; D gene: -; CDR3 DNA: TGTGCCAGCAGCTTGGTTCGGGGGACGAAGACAGATACGCAGTATTTT; CDR3 protein: CASSLVRGTKTDTQYF
J gene: TRBJ2-2; V gene: TRBV7-9; clone size: -; CDR3 length: 17; D gene: -; CDR3 DNA: TGTGCCAGCAGCCCATTTCTTCGGACGGTGAACACCGGGGAGCTGTTTTTT; CDR3 protein: CASSPFLRTVNTGELFF
J gene: TRBJ1-2; V gene: TRBV21-1; clone size: -; CDR3 length: 15; D gene: -; CDR3 DNA: TGTGCCAGCAGCAAGGGTGCAGGGATGAACTATGGCTACACCTTC; CDR3 protein: CASSKGAGMNYGYTF
J gene: TRBJ1-5; V gene: TRBV19; clone size: -; CDR3 length: 15; D gene: -; CDR3 DNA: TGTGCCAGTAGTTCAAGGGGGTCCGGGACTCAGCCCCAGCATTTT; CDR3 protein: CASSSRGSGTQPQHF
J gene: TRBJ1-5; V gene: TRBV2; clone size: few; CDR3 length: 13; D gene: -; CDR3 DNA: TGTGCCAGCAGTGAAGTCCGCGCTCAGCCCCAGCATTTT; CDR3 protein: CASSEVRAQPQHF
J gene: TRBJ2-2; V gene: TRBV14; clone size: -; CDR3 length: 16; D gene: TRBD2; CDR3 DNA: TGTGCCAGCAGCCGTCATCTAGCGGGAGACACCGGGGAGCTGTTTTTT; CDR3 protein: CASSRHLAGDTGELFF
J gene: TRBJ2-1; V gene: TRBV18; clone size: -; CDR3 length: 17; D gene: -; CDR3 DNA: TGTGCCAGCTCACAACGAGTAGGTCGGGGCTCCTACAATGAGCAGTTCTTC; CDR3 protein: CASSQRVGRGSYNEQFF
J gene: TRBJ1-1; V gene: TRBV30; clone size: -; CDR3 length: 13; D gene: TRBD1; CDR3 DNA: TGTGCCTGGACCAAAGGGACGGACAGGGTAGCTTTCTTT; CDR3 protein: CAWTKGTDRVAFF
J gene: TRBJ2-1; V gene: TRBV18; clone size: -; CDR3 length: 15; D gene: TRBD2; CDR3 DNA: TGTGCCAGCTCACCGGGCCTAGCGGGTTACAATGAGCAGTTCTTC; CDR3 protein: CASSPGLAGYNEQFF
J gene: TRBJ2-1; V gene: TRBV25-1; clone size: -; CDR3 length: 17; D gene: TRBD2; CDR3 DNA: TGTGCCAGCAGTGAATGGGGGGGACTACTCCTAGAAAATGAGCAGTTCTTC; CDR3 protein: CASSEWGGLLLENEQFF
J gene: TRBJ2-1; V gene: TRBV28; clone size: -; CDR3 length: 16; D gene: TRBD2; CDR3 DNA: TGTGCCAGCAGTTTATTAGGGACTACCACCTTCAATGAGCAGTTCTTC; CDR3 protein: CASSLLGTTTFNEQFF
J gene: TRBJ2-7; V gene: TRBV7-8; clone size: -; CDR3 length: 12; D gene: -; CDR3 DNA: TGTGCCAGCAGCACGGGCCGCTACGAGCAGTACTTC; CDR3 protein: CASSTGRYEQYF
J gene: TRBJ2-1; V gene: TRBV28; clone size: -; CDR3 length: 16; D gene: TRBD2; CDR3 DNA: TGTGCCAGCAGTTTATACGCGGGAGGTCACTACAATGAGCAGTTCTTC; CDR3 protein: CASSLYAGGHYNEQFF
J gene: TRBJ2-2; V gene: TRBV29-1; clone size: few; CDR3 length: 13; D gene: -; CDR3 DNA: TGCAGCGTTGGAGGGACAAACATCGGGGAGCTGTTTTTT; CDR3 protein: CSVGGTNIGELFF
J gene: TRBJ2-1; V gene: TRBV14; clone size: -; CDR3 length: 16; D gene: -; CDR3 DNA: TGTGCCAGCAGCCCGGTGGGCGGGAATCCCTACAATGAGCAGTTCTTC; CDR3 protein: CASSPVGGNPYNEQFF
J gene: TRBJ1-1; V gene: TRBV29-1; clone size: -; CDR3 length: 11; D gene: -; CDR3 DNA: TGCAGCGTGAGCCCGGCCACTGAAGCTTTCTTT; CDR3 protein: CSVSPATEAFF
J gene: TRBJ1-2; V gene: TRBV6-1; clone size: -; CDR3 length: 15; D gene: -; CDR3 DNA: TGTGCCAGCAGTGAATTAAGGGGCCGCGGCTATGGCTACACCTTC; CDR3 protein: CASSELRGRGYGYTF
J gene: TRBJ2-7; V gene: TRBV28; clone size: -; CDR3 length: 14; D gene: -; CDR3 DNA: TGTGCCAGCAGGCCCCTTGGGAGCTCCTACGAGCAGTACTTC; CDR3 protein: CASRPLGSSYEQYF
J gene: TRBJ2-7; V gene: TRBV6-1; clone size: -; CDR3 length: 12; D gene: -; CDR3 DNA: TGTGCCAGTTACCAGGGTACCTACGAGCAGTACTTC; CDR3 protein: CASYQGTYEQYF
J gene: TRBJ2-5; V gene: TRBV6-5; clone size: -; CDR3 length: 14; D gene: -; CDR3 DNA: TGTGCCAGCAGCAAAAGCGGATTACAAGAGACCCAGTACTTC; CDR3 protein: CASSKSGLQETQYF
J gene: TRBJ2-7; V gene: TRBV28; clone size: -; CDR3 length: 11; D gene: -; CDR3 DNA: TGTGCCAGCAGTCATAGGGACATGGGGTACTTC; CDR3 protein: CASSHRDMGYF
J gene: TRBJ2-7; V gene: TRBV5-6; clone size: -; CDR3 length: 16; D gene: -; CDR3 DNA: TGTGCCAGCAGCTTGTTTCAGGGGATAGGGGAGTTAGGGCAGTACTTC; CDR3 protein: CASSLFQGIGELGQYF
J gene: TRBJ1-3; V gene: TRBV30; clone size: once; CDR3 length: 17; D gene: -; CDR3 DNA: TGTGCCTGGAGTCAAGGGACCCCACTAGCACGCGGAAACACCATATATTTT; CDR3 protein: CAWSQGTPLARGNTIYF
J gene: TRBJ2-5; V gene: TRBV28; clone size: -; CDR3 length: 12; D gene: -; CDR3 DNA: TGTGCCAGCAGTTTATCGAGGGAGACCCAGTACTTC; CDR3 protein: CASSLSRETQYF
J gene: TRBJ2-5; V gene: TRBV29-1; clone size: -; CDR3 length: 11; D gene: -; CDR3 DNA: TGCAGCGTCGGGACCACAGGTACCCAGTACTTC; CDR3 protein: CSVGTTGTQYF
J gene: TRBJ2-7; V gene: TRBV27; clone size: -; CDR3 length: 13; D gene: -; CDR3 DNA: TGTGCCAGCAGTTTATTTTATAGCGGCGAGCAGTACTTC; CDR3 protein: CASSLFYSGEQYF
J gene: TRBJ2-7; V gene: TRBV7-8; clone size: -; CDR3 length: 14; D gene: -; CDR3 DNA: TGTGCCAGCAGCTTAATGGAGGTGACAGAAGAGCAGTACTTC; CDR3 protein: CASSLMEVTEEQYF
J gene: TRBJ2-2; V gene: TRBV30; clone size: -; CDR3 length: 12; D gene: -; CDR3 DNA: TGTGCCTGGAGTGGAATCACCGGGGAGCTGTTTTTT; CDR3 protein: CAWSGITGELFF
J gene: TRBJ1-4; V gene: TRBV18; clone size: -; CDR3 length: 15; D gene: -; CDR3 DNA: TGTGCCAGCTCACCACTACCGGGGGCCGGTGAAAAACTGTTTTTT; CDR3 protein: CASSPLPGAGEKLFF
J gene: TRBJ2-7; V gene: TRBV18; clone size: -; CDR3 length: 16; D gene: TRBD2; CDR3 DNA: TGTGCCAGCTCACCTGGTCTAGCGGGAATCTCCTACGAGCAGTACTTC; CDR3 protein: CASSPGLAGISYEQYF
J gene: TRBJ1-1; V gene: TRBV11-2; clone size: -; CDR3 length: 16; D gene: TRBD1; CDR3 DNA: TGTGCCAGCAGCTTCCCATCCGGACAGGGGGGCACTGAAGCTTTCTTT; CDR3 protein: CASSFPSGQGGTEAFF
J gene: TRBJ2-2; V gene: TRBV6-5; clone size: -; CDR3 length: 14; D gene: -; CDR3 DNA: TGTGCCGTCCGGGAGCTTACTTACACCGGGGAGCTGTTTTTT; CDR3 protein: CAVRELTYTGELFF
J gene: TRBJ2-3; V gene: TRBV12-5; clone size: -; CDR3 length: 12; D gene: -; CDR3 DNA: TGTGCTAGTGGTTTCCATACGAGGACGCAGTATTTT; CDR3 protein: CASGFHTRTQYF
J gene: TRBJ1-2; V gene: TRBV19; clone size: -; CDR3 length: 13; D gene: -; CDR3 DNA: TGTGCCAGTAGTAACAGCCTACCCTATGGCTACACCTTC; CDR3 protein: CASSNSLPYGYTF
J gene: TRBJ1-1; V gene: TRBV6-5; clone size: -; CDR3 length: 14; D gene: TRBD1; CDR3 DNA: TGTGCCAGCACCAAGACAGGGGGGATCACTGAAGCTTTCTTT; CDR3 protein: CASTKTGGITEAFF
J gene: TRBJ1-1; V gene: TRBV28; clone size: -; CDR3 length: 14; D gene: -; CDR3 DNA: TGTGCCAGCACCTCTCCTGGGTGGAACACTGAAGCTTTCTTT; CDR3 protein: CASTSPGWNTEAFF
J gene: TRBJ2-2; V gene: TRBV5-4; clone size: -; CDR3 length: 13; D gene: -; CDR3 DNA: TGTGCCAGCAGCTTGGGGGCCACCGGGGAGCTGTTTTTT; CDR3 protein: CASSLGATGELFF
J gene: TRBJ2-5; V gene: TRBV5-5; clone size: -; CDR3 length: 15; D gene: TRBD1; CDR3 DNA: TGTGCCAGCAGCCCGATCCCGGGACAGAAAGAGACCCAGTACTTC; CDR3 protein: CASSPIPGQKETQYF